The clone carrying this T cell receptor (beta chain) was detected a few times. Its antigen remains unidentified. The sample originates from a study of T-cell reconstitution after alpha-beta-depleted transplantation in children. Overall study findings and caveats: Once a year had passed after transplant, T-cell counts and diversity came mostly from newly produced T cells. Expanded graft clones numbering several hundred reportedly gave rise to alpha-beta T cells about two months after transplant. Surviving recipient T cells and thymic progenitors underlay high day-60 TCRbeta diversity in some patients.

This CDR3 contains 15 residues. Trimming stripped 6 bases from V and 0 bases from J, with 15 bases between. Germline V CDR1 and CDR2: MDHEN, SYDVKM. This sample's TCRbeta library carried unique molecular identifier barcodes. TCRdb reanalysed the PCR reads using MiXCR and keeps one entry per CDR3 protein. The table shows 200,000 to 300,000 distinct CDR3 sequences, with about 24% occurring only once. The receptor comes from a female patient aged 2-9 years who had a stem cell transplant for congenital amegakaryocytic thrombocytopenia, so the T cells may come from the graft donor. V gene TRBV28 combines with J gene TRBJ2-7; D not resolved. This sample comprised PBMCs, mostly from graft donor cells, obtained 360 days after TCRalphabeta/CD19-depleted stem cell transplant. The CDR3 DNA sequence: TGTGCCAGCAGCTTGACGGACGCTGACTCCTACGAGCAGTACTTC. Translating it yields CASSLTDADSYEQYF.